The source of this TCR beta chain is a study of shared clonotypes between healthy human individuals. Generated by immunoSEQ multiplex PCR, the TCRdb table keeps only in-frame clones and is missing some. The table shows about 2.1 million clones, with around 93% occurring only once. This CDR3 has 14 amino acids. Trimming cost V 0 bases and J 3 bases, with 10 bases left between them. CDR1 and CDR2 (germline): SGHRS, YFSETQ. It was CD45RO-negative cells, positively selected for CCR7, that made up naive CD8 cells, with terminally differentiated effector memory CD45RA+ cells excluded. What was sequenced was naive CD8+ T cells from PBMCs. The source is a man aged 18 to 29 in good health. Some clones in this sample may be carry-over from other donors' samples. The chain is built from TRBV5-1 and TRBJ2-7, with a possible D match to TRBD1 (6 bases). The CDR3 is CASSLAWTDYEQYF. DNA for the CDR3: TGCGCCAGCAGCTTGGCCTGGACAGACTACGAGCAGTACTTC.